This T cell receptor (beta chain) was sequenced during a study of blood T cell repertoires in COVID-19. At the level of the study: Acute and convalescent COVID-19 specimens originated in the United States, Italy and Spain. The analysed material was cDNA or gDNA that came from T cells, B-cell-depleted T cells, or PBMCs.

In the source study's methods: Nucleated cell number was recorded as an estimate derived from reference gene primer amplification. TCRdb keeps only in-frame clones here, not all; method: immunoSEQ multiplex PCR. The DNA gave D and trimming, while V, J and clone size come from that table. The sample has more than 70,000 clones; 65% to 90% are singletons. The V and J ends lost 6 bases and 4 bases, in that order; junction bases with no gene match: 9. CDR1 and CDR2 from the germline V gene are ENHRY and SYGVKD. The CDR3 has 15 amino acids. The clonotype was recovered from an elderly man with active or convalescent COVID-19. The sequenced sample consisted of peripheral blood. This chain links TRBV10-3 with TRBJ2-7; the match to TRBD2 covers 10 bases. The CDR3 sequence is CAIRSSSGSFYEQYF. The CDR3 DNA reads TGTGCCATCAGGTCATCTAGCGGGAGCTTTTACGAGCAGTACTTC.